This record looks at one T cell receptor (beta chain) sequence and its context. Its specificity is unknown. PCR primers comprised 60 Vbeta and 13 Jbeta primers. Authors' analysis steps: Some 80 million unique TCR beta chains, 8.5 million to 14 million shared, were counted in a later analysis. Data came from immunoSEQ multiplex PCR; TCRdb stores just in-frame clones and leaves some out. V and J calls and clone size follow that table, whereas D and trimming were derived from the DNA. The table has about 130,000 clones, 83% seen once. This CDR3 has 15 amino acids. Trimming took 0 bases from V and 1 from J, leaving 9 bases between them. Germline CDR1 reads MNHNY; CDR2 reads SVGAGI (reference sequence). The record originates from a study of cytomegalovirus exposure and HLA in healthy donors. Whole-study findings and limits: Earlier findings revealed that most TCR beta V segments proved productive either about 87% or about 30% of the time. Later analysis identified 16,000 or so TCR beta sequences associated with HLA alleles, using a false discovery rate threshold of 0.05.

These donors counted as nominally healthy when sampled, but unrecorded immune exposures were likely. The clonotype was recovered from a woman aged 40 to 50 in good health and CMV-seropositive. The chain couples TRBV6-6 to TRBJ2-5; D might be TRBD2 (7 bases). The sequenced sample consisted of PBMCs. The DNA for the CDR3 is TGTGCCAGCAGTTACTCGAGGGGGGGCCAAGAGACCCAGTACTTC. It encodes CASSYSRGGQETQYF.